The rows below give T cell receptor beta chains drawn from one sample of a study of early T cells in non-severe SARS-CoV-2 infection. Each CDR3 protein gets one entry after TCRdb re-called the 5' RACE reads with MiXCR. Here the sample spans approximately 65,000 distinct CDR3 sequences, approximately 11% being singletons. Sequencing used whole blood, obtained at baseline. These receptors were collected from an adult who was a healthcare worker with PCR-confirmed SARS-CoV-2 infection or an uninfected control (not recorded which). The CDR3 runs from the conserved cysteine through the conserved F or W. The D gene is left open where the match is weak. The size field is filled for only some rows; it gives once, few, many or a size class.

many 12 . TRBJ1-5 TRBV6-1 CASSDRYQPQHF TGTGCCAGCAGCGACAGGTATCAGCCCCAGCATTTT
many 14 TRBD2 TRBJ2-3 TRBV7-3 CASSPTSGGGTQYF TGTGCCAGCAGCCCGACTAGCGGGGGGGGTACGCAGTATTTT
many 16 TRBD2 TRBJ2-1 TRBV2 CASSEYGSGEYNEQFF TGTGCCAGCAGTGAATACGGGAGCGGGGAGTACAATGAGCAGTTCTTC
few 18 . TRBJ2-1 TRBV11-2 CASSLNGMGAGPYNEQFF TGTGCCAGCAGCTTAAATGGGATGGGCGCCGGCCCCTACAATGAGCAGTTCTTC
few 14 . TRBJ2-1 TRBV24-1 CATSSSPPYNEQFF TGTGCCACCAGTAGTTCGCCCCCATACAATGAGCAGTTCTTC
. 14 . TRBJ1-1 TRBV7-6 CASSSETGITEAFF TGTGCCAGCAGCTCGGAAACAGGGATCACTGAAGCTTTCTTT
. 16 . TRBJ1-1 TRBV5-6 CASSLNSLTTNTEAFF TGTGCCAGCAGCTTAAACAGCCTAACAACGAACACTGAAGCTTTCTTT
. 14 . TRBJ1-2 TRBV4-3 CASSHSDGTYGYTF TGCGCCAGCAGCCACTCCGACGGAACGTATGGCTACACCTTC
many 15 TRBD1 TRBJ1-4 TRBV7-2 CASSLRRGGLEKLFF TGTGCCAGCAGCTTAAGACGAGGGGGCCTTGAAAAACTGTTTTTT
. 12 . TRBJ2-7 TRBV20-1 CSASGQFGEQYF TGCAGTGCCTCAGGACAGTTCGGGGAGCAGTACTTC
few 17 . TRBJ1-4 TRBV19 CASTTRHGPSTNEKLFF TGTGCCAGTACTACCCGGCACGGACCTTCAACTAATGAAAAACTGTTTTTT
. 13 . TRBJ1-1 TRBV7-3 CASSVTRNTEAFF TGTGCCAGCAGCGTTACAAGGAACACTGAAGCTTTCTTT
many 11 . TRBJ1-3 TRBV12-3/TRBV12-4 CASSSARDEHF TGTGCCAGCAGTTCGGCCCGGGACGAGCATTTT
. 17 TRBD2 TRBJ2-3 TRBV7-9 CASSLVRGSGGTDTQYF TGTGCCAGCAGCTTAGTGAGGGGTAGCGGGGGAACAGATACGCAGTATTTT
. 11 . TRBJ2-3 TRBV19 CATERGYTQYF TGTGCCACCGAACGTGGGTATACGCAGTATTTT
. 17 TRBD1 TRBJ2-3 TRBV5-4 CASSLGTIQGAGDTQYF TGTGCCAGCAGCTTGGGAACTATCCAGGGGGCAGGAGATACGCAGTATTTT
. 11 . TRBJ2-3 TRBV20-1 CSAQTGDTQYF TGCAGTGCTCAAACAGGGGATACGCAGTATTTT
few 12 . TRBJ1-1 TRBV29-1 CSVARPYTEAFF TGCAGCGTTGCAAGGCCCTACACTGAAGCTTTCTTT
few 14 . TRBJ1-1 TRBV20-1 CSASPGVANTEAFF TGCAGTGCTAGCCCCGGGGTTGCGAACACTGAAGCTTTCTTT
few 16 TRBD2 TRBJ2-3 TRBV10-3 CAISEQSSGGTDTQYF TGTGCCATCAGTGAGCAAAGTAGCGGGGGCACAGATACGCAGTATTTT
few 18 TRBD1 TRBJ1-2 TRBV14 CASSQSPGQGFFGYGYTF TGTGCCAGCAGCCAATCGCCCGGACAGGGATTCTTTGGCTATGGCTACACCTTC
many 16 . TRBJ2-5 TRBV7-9 CASSFFSLGAQETQYF TGTGCCAGCAGCTTTTTTTCTCTCGGAGCCCAAGAGACCCAGTACTTC